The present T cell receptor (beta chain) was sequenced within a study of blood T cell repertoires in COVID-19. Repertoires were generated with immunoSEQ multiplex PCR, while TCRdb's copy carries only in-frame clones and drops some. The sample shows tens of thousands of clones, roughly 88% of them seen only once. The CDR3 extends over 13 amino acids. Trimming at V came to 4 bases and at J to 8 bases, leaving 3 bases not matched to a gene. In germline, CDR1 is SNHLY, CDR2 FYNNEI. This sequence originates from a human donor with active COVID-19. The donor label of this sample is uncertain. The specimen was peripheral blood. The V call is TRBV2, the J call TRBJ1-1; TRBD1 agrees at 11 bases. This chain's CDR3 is CASSGTGGAEAFF. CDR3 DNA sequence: TGTGCCAGCAGTGGGACAGGGGGCGCAGAAGCTTTCTTT. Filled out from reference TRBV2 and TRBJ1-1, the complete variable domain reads EPEVTQTPSHQVTQMGQEVILRCVPISNHLYFYWYRQILGQKVEFLVSFYNNEISEKSEIFDDQFSVERPDGSNFTLKIRSTKLEDSAMYFCASSGTGGAEAFFGQGTRLTVV.